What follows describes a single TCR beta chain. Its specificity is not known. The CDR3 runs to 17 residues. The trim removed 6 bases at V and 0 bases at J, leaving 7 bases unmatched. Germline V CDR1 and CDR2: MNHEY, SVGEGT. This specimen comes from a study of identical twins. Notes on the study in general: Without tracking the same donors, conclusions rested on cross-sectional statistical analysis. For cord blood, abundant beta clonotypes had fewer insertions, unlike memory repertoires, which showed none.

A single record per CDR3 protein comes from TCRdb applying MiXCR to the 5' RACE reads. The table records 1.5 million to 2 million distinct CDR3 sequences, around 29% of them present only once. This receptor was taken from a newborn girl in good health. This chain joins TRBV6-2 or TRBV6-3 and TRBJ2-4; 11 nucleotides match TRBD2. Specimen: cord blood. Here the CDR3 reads CASSPPGLAAAKNIQYF. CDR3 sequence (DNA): TGTGCCAGCAGCCCCCCGGGACTAGCGGCAGCCAAAAACATTCAGTACTTC.